Presented here are 18 T cell receptor beta chains from one specimen sequenced in a study of shared clonotypes between healthy human individuals (TCRdb year 2020). For the CD8 naive samples, CD45RO-negative cells were positively selected for CCR7, yielding a CD45RA+CCR7+ population from which TemRA cells were excluded. The library was built by means of the immunoSEQ multiplex PCR assay. TCRdb stores this immuneACCESS table with in-frame sequences only. Part of the clones is absent; in the studies checked, under half of the shortfall reflects unresolved V genes, and no reason is known for the rest. In this sample the table shows around 2,000,000 clones, approximately 95% of which occur a single time. Around 1.2% of the sample belongs to the ten largest clones. The material sequenced was naive CD8+ T cells sorted from blood. This specimen's cell subset or site label, per the study, means: CD45RA+CCR7+. These receptors came from a man aged 18 to 29 in good health.

The count of this clone is one. The chain uses TRBV7-6 and TRBJ1-5; D gene uncertain. The germline gives CDR1 SGHVS, CDR2 FNYEAQ. This CDR3 has 15 amino acids. Trimming left V 1 base short and J 1 base short, with 8 bases between. The CDR3 DNA sequence: TGTGCCAGCAGCTTAGAGCAGTTGAGCAATCAGCCCCAGCATTTT. It yields the protein CASSLEQLSNQPQHF.

This chain joins TRBV11-1 and TRBJ2-3; TRBD1 might be the D (5 bases). Germline V gives CDR1 SGHAT, CDR2 FQDESV (reference sequence). V was cut by 11 bases and J by 4 bases, with 16 bases left in between. This CDR3 region has 13 residues. CDR3 residues: CASRHQGADTQYF. Here the CDR3 DNA reads TGTGCCTCCCGACACCAAGGGGCAGATACGCAGTATTTT.

The gene calls are TRBV9 and TRBJ1-2; D is unresolved. The germline V gene encodes CDR1 SGDLS and CDR2 YYNGEE. This CDR3 is 15 amino acids long. V gave up 3 bases and J gave up 0 bases, with 12 bases separating them. CDR3 DNA sequence: TGTGCCAGCAGCGGCAGAGCCGGGCCTAACTATGGCTACACCTTC. It encodes CASSGRAGPNYGYTF.

The chain couples TRBV5-1 to TRBJ2-7; 7 bases are shared with TRBD2. Trimming at V came to 2 bases and at J to 2 bases, leaving 7 bases not matched to a gene. The CDR3 is 15 residues long. Germline assignment: CDR1 SGHRS and CDR2 YFSETQ. The CDR3 DNA sequence: TGCGCCAGCAGCTTAAGGACGGGGGGTCCCTACGAGCAGTACTTC. Translated: CASSLRTGGPYEQYF.

This rearrangement joins TRBV4-3 to TRBJ2-4; 7 bases align to TRBD1. This CDR3 spans 16 amino acids. CDR1 is LGHNA and CDR2 is YSLEER in the germline V gene. J was trimmed by 0 bases and V by 1 base; bases with no gene match: 3. CDR3: CASSQGQGLAKNIQYF. The DNA of the CDR3 is TGCGCCAGCAGCCAAGGACAGGGTCTAGCCAAAAACATTCAGTACTTC.

The chain is built from TRBV12-5 and TRBJ2-4; TRBD1 matches 7 bases. CDR1 and CDR2 (germline): LGHNT, FRNRAP. V was clipped by 0 bases and J by 6 bases; unmatched bases: 5. This CDR3 comprises 15 residues. Here the CDR3 DNA reads TGTGCTAGTGGTTTGGTAAGGGACAGAACAAACATTCAGTACTTC. Translating it yields CASGLVRDRTNIQYF. The whole variable domain, remainder taken from reference TRBV12-5 and TRBJ2-4, is DARVTQTPRHKVTEMGQEVTMRCQPILGHNTVFWYRQTMMQGLELLAYFRNRAPLDDSGMPKDRFSAEMPDATLATLKIQPSEPRDSAVYFCASGLVRDRTNIQYFGAGTRLSVL.

V gene TRBV9 combines with J gene TRBJ2-1, with TRBD2 matching over 9 bases. Unmatched junction bases numbered 7, after V lost 4 bases and J lost 2 bases. The germline V gene encodes CDR1 SGDLS and CDR2 YYNGEE. CDR3 length: 16 amino acids. The CDR3 DNA follows: TGTGCCAGCAGCCAAGGCGGGGGGGCCCCCTACAATGAGCAGTTCTTC. Translated: CASSQGGGAPYNEQFF.

The rearrangement uses TRBV5-5 and TRBJ2-5, with 10 bases aligning to TRBD2. This CDR3 has 16 residues. Losses at the gene ends were 2 bases for V and 2 bases for J; bases not matched to a gene: 6. The V gene's germline CDR1 is SGHKS and CDR2 YYEKEE (reference sequence). The CDR3 nucleotides read TGTGCCAGCAGCTTAGGCCTAGCGGGGGAACAAGAGACCCAGTACTTC. This translates into CASSLGLAGEQETQYF.

With regard to this clone: This sample also contains other DNA sequences that code for the same CDR3. V and J are TRBV5-1 and TRBJ2-7; D is ambiguous. CDR3 length: 13 amino acids. V was trimmed by 1 base and J by 3 bases, leaving 8 bases between them. The germline V gene encodes CDR1 SGHRS and CDR2 YFSETQ. The CDR3 region has the DNA TGCGCCAGCAGCTTGTCTCCGGACTACGAGCAGTACTTC. This gives the protein CASSLSPDYEQYF.

The chain joins TRBV4-3 to TRBJ1-1; D call uncertain. V lost 1 base to trimming and J lost 4 bases, with 10 bases between them. The CDR3 totals 14 residues. Germline CDR1 reads LGHNA; CDR2 reads YSLEER. CDR3 sequence (DNA): TGCGCCAGCAGCCAAGTCTATGGAGGCACTGAAGCTTTCTTT. Its translation: CASSQVYGGTEAFF.

This rearrangement joins TRBV2 to TRBJ1-4; TRBD1 aligns across 7 bases. Trimming removed 4 bases from V and 6 bases from J; junction bases left unmatched: 8. Germline assignment: CDR1 SNHLY and CDR2 FYNNEI. This CDR3 region has 15 residues. The CDR3 nucleotides are TGTGCCAGCAGTGGAATCGACAGGGCCGATGAAAAACTGTTTTTT. This gives the protein CASSGIDRADEKLFF.

The V gene is TRBV9, the J gene TRBJ2-3; TRBD2 might be the D (6 bases). The length of the CDR3 is 15 residues. Trimming took 0 bases from V and 5 from J, leaving 13 bases between them. Germline CDR1 is SGDLS and CDR2 is YYNGEE. The CDR3 loop is CASSVDLREIDTQYF. DNA for the CDR3: TGTGCCAGCAGCGTAGATCTGCGGGAAATAGATACGCAGTATTTT.

The chain links TRBV30 to TRBJ1-5; unclear D gene. The CDR3 is 16 residues long. V was clipped by 3 bases and J by 3 bases, with 18 bases between them. Germline CDR1 is GTSNPN and CDR2 is SVGIG (reference sequence). CDR3 in DNA: TGTGCCTGGAGCTTCCCGGGCGGGGAGGTCAATCAGCCCCAGCATTTT. This gives the protein CAWSFPGGEVNQPQHF.

The V and J genes are TRBV7-6 and TRBJ2-2, with TRBD2 identical over 12 bases. The CDR3 consists of 18 residues. Trimming cost V 0 bases and J 5 bases; bases outside gene matches: 7. Germline V gives CDR1 SGHVS, CDR2 FNYEAQ. The CDR3 sequence: CASSLAGRLAGETGELFF. The CDR3 DNA reads as TGTGCCAGCAGCTTAGCCGGCAGACTAGCGGGAGAAACCGGGGAGCTGTTTTTT.

Here the CDR3 DNA reads TGTGCCACCAGATTCAGGGGGCTAGACACTGAAGCTTTCTTT. Translated: CATRFRGLDTEAFF. J is TRBJ1-1 and V is TRBV15; 8 bases agree with TRBD1. The CDR3 totals 14 residues. From germline, CDR1 is LNHNV and CDR2 YYDKDF (reference sequence). Germline trimming cut 6 bases from V and 3 bases from J; bases unmatched to any gene: 6.

This chain connects TRBV11-2 to TRBJ2-7; 9 bases align to TRBD2. V trimming: 0 bases; J trimming: 4 bases; junction bases outside the gene matches: 7. This CDR3 comprises 16 residues. Per germline, CDR1 SGHAT and CDR2 FQNNGV. CDR3 loop: CASSLERLAGTYEQYF. CDR3 DNA: TGTGCCAGCAGCTTAGAGCGTCTAGCGGGGACATACGAGCAGTACTTC.

The V and J genes are TRBV9 and TRBJ1-4, with 7 bases fitting TRBD1. Germline V gives CDR1 SGDLS, CDR2 YYNGEE. Trimming at V came to 0 bases and at J to 2 bases, leaving 4 bases not matched to a gene. The CDR3 totals 16 residues. CDR3 coding DNA: TGTGCCAGCAGCGTAGCCATAGGGGGCACTAATGAAAAACTGTTTTTT. Translated: CASSVAIGGTNEKLFF.

This clone was counted once. This chain uses TRBV7-9 with TRBJ1-2; the D gene is possibly TRBD1 (6 bases). The CDR3 extends over 16 amino acids. Germline V gene lookup returns CDR1 SEHNR and CDR2 FQNEAQ (reference sequence). Trimming removed 1 base at V and 8 bases at J, with 20 bases between. CDR3 residues: CASSLVPGAEDSGYTF. The CDR3 DNA follows: TGTGCCAGCAGCTTAGTTCCAGGGGCCGAGGACAGCGGCTACACCTTC.